A selection of T cell receptor beta chains follows, all from one sample in a study of T cell repertoires in cytomegalovirus infection. TCRdb fed the reads into MiXCR, producing one record per CDR3 protein. This table holds about 530,000 distinct CDR3 sequences, approximately 26% found once. What was sequenced was PBMCs. The receptors here all came from a human donor in good health (CMV status not recorded). Some clones in this sample may be carry-over from other donors' samples. Both conserved end residues are part of each CDR3. D genes are given only for firm matches. The listing skips clone size in some rows; elsewhere it reads once, few, many or a size class.

TRBV11-2	TRBJ2-3	few	TRBD1	CASSPRQGKTDTQYF	TGTGCCAGCAGCCCAAGACAGGGGAAGACAGATACGCAGTATTTT
TRBV4-3	TRBJ2-3	few	NA	CASSQDGTDTQYF	TGCGCCAGCAGCCAAGATGGCACAGATACGCAGTATTTT
TRBV27	TRBJ2-5	few	TRBD1	CASSLSTGELYF	TGTGCCAGCAGTTTATCAACAGGGGAATTGTACTTC
TRBV7-3	TRBJ1-2	many	NA	CASSGDSRTNYGYTF	TGTGCCAGCAGCGGAGACAGCCGCACTAACTATGGCTACACCTTC
TRBV12-5	TRBJ2-1	NA	NA	CASGLWGDIPYNEQFF	TGTGCTAGTGGTTTGTGGGGAGACATTCCCTACAATGAGCAGTTCTTC
TRBV7-9	TRBJ1-3	NA	NA	CASSSTGYPGNTIYF	TGTGCCAGCAGTTCTACAGGATATCCTGGAAACACCATATATTTT
TRBV5-1	TRBJ1-1	NA	NA	CASSFREGGTEAFF	TGCGCCAGCAGCTTCAGGGAAGGTGGCACTGAAGCTTTCTTT
TRBV7-6	TRBJ2-1	NA	TRBD2	CASSLGGLAGDNEQFF	TGTGCCAGCAGCTTAGGGGGACTAGCGGGGGACAATGAGCAGTTCTTC
TRBV6-2/TRBV6-3	TRBJ1-1	NA	TRBD1	CANGGQGNTEAFF	TGTGCCAACGGGGGACAGGGGAACACTGAAGCTTTCTTT
TRBV19	TRBJ1-5	NA	NA	CASSIFGVNQPQHF	TGTGCCAGTAGTATCTTCGGTGTGAATCAGCCCCAGCATTTT
TRBV19	TRBJ1-4	few	TRBD1	CASRKGQGWGEKLFF	TGTGCCAGTAGAAAGGGACAGGGATGGGGTGAAAAACTGTTTTTT
TRBV20-1	TRBJ2-7	few	TRBD2	CSPRGGSSYEQYF	TGCAGTCCGCGGGGCGGGAGCTCCTACGAGCAGTACTTC
TRBV27	TRBJ2-1	NA	TRBD2	CASSLAGGRIGEQFF	TGTGCCAGCAGTTTAGCTGGCGGGAGAATCGGTGAGCAGTTCTTC
TRBV6-1	TRBJ2-2	NA	TRBD2	CASSGLAGPGELFF	TGTGCCAGCAGTGGACTAGCGGGACCCGGGGAGCTGTTTTTT
TRBV7-4	TRBJ1-1	few	TRBD1	CASSLASRGGLEAFF	TGTGCCAGCAGCTTAGCGTCCAGGGGGGGACTTGAAGCTTTCTTT
TRBV7-2	TRBJ2-5	many	TRBD1	CASSRDREATQYF	TGTGCCAGCAGCCGGGACAGGGAAGCGACCCAGTACTTC
TRBV12-3/TRBV12-4	TRBJ2-1	NA	TRBD1	CASSHRGTRNEQFF	TGTGCCAGCAGTCACAGGGGGACGAGAAATGAGCAGTTCTTC
TRBV5-1	TRBJ2-5	few	NA	CASSPYSNRLTAQYF	TGCGCCAGCAGCCCATACTCCAATCGGTTAACGGCCCAGTACTTC
TRBV7-3	TRBJ2-1	few	NA	CASSFLRDEQFF	TGTGCCAGCAGCTTTTTGCGGGATGAGCAGTTCTTC
TRBV7-2	TRBJ1-1	few	NA	CASSSRSGFGSEAFF	TGTGCCAGCAGCTCCCGGTCGGGGTTTGGGAGTGAAGCTTTCTTT
TRBV4-1	TRBJ1-5	NA	NA	CASSQDRVYQPQHF	TGCGCCAGCAGCCAAGACAGGGTTTACCAGCCCCAGCATTTT
TRBV28	TRBJ1-2	few	NA	CASNYWGSNYGYTF	TGTGCCAGCAATTATTGGGGCAGTAACTATGGCTACACCTTC
TRBV29-1	TRBJ1-1	few	NA	CSVEASISGTEAFF	TGCAGCGTTGAAGCCTCAATTTCCGGAACTGAAGCTTTCTTT
TRBV19	TRBJ1-4	few	NA	CASSIDLGTWNEKLFF	TGTGCCAGTAGTATAGATCTCGGGACCTGGAATGAAAAACTGTTTTTT
TRBV7-2	TRBJ2-5	many	NA	CASRILQGGREVQETQYF	TGTGCCAGCAGGATATTACAGGGGGGGCGGGAGGTCCAAGAGACCCAGTACTTC
TRBV6-5	TRBJ1-1	NA	TRBD1	CASRGQTNTEAFF	TGTGCCAGCAGGGGACAGACAAACACTGAAGCTTTCTTT
TRBV10-3	TRBJ2-3	NA	NA	CAIREDPTGDTQYF	TGTGCCATCAGGGAGGACCCGACGGGAGATACGCAGTATTTT
TRBV7-3	TRBJ2-5	NA	TRBD2	CASSILGLEGETQYF	TGTGCCAGCAGCATCCTGGGACTAGAAGGAGAGACCCAGTACTTC
TRBV6-5	TRBJ2-6	NA	NA	CASSGPWARGANVLTF	TGTGCCAGCAGCGGACCCTGGGCGCGAGGGGCCAACGTCCTGACTTTC
TRBV10-3	TRBJ1-1	NA	NA	CAIAGTLNTEAFF	TGTGCCATCGCCGGGACATTGAACACTGAAGCTTTCTTT
TRBV7-9	TRBJ1-1	many	NA	CASSVQGDTEAFF	TGTGCCAGCAGCGTCCAAGGGGACACTGAAGCTTTCTTT
TRBV7-2	TRBJ2-7	many	NA	CASSRSDVYEQYF	TGTGCCAGCAGCCGATCCGATGTCTACGAGCAGTACTTC
TRBV6-6	TRBJ2-3	NA	TRBD2	CASSFLVAGVADTQYF	TGTGCCAGCAGCTTCTTGGTAGCGGGAGTTGCAGATACGCAGTATTTT
TRBV6-6	TRBJ2-7	many	NA	CASSYSTYEQYF	TGTGCCAGCAGCTACTCCACTTACGAGCAGTACTTC
TRBV7-9	TRBJ1-4	many	TRBD1	CASSPQGSIEKLFF	TGTGCCAGCAGCCCACAGGGGTCCATAGAAAAACTGTTTTTT
TRBV4-3	TRBJ2-5	NA	TRBD2	CASSQEWSVGGRAGFEETQYF	TGCGCCAGCAGCCAAGAATGGAGTGTGGGCGGGAGGGCCGGATTCGAAGAGACCCAGTACTTC
TRBV6-2/TRBV6-3	TRBJ2-3	few	NA	CASRRYRDGADTQYF	TGTGCCAGCAGGCGGTACAGGGATGGGGCAGATACGCAGTATTTT
TRBV20-1	TRBJ2-7	NA	NA	CSARVESSYEQYF	TGCAGTGCTAGAGTTGAAAGCTCCTACGAGCAGTACTTC
TRBV6-5	TRBJ2-5	few	NA	CASSYGDMGTQYF	TGTGCCAGCAGTTACGGAGATATGGGGACCCAGTACTTC
TRBV7-2	TRBJ1-6	many	NA	CASSLAGGRSPLHF	TGTGCCAGCAGCCTAGCTGGGGGTAGATCACCCCTCCACTTT
TRBV27	TRBJ2-7	NA	TRBD1	CASSSTGIPYEQYF	TGTGCCAGCAGTTCGACAGGGATCCCCTACGAGCAGTACTTC
TRBV7-9	TRBJ2-1	many	TRBD2	CASSLSVVAGRGGYNEQFF	TGTGCCAGCAGCTTATCGGTGGTAGCGGGAAGAGGTGGCTACAATGAGCAGTTCTTC
TRBV10-3	TRBJ2-3	few	TRBD2	CAIKGSSREGRDTDTQYF	TGTGCCATCAAGGGAAGTTCGCGGGAGGGCCGGGACACAGATACGCAGTATTTT
TRBV2	TRBJ1-5	NA	NA	CASSRDTGNQPQHF	TGTGCCAGCAGCAGGGACACTGGCAATCAGCCCCAGCATTTT
TRBV7-2	TRBJ1-2	many	NA	CASSLALTKDYGYTF	TGTGCCAGCAGCTTAGCGCTAACCAAGGACTATGGCTACACCTTC
TRBV19	TRBJ1-5	NA	NA	CASQDRPPQHF	TGTGCCAGTCAAGACCGTCCGCCCCAGCATTTT
TRBV7-2	TRBJ2-7	many	NA	CASSLDYSPYEQYF	TGTGCCAGCAGCTTAGACTATTCCCCCTACGAGCAGTACTTC
TRBV7-6	TRBJ1-1	NA	TRBD1	CASSLPDRENTEAFF	TGTGCCAGCAGCTTGCCGGACAGGGAGAACACTGAAGCTTTCTTT
TRBV12-3/TRBV12-4	TRBJ2-5	NA	TRBD2	CASTHSRAGRTGETQYF	TGTGCCAGCACCCACTCCCGAGCGGGAAGGACTGGTGAGACCCAGTACTTC
TRBV7-8	TRBJ2-5	many	NA	CASSLDFPRAETQYF	TGTGCCAGCAGCTTAGATTTCCCCAGGGCAGAGACCCAGTACTTC
TRBV7-2	TRBJ2-1	many	TRBD2	CASALGVAGAYNEQFF	TGTGCCAGCGCTCTGGGGGTAGCGGGAGCATACAATGAGCAGTTCTTC
TRBV11-2	TRBJ2-2	NA	NA	CASSRSQGPNTGELFF	TGTGCCAGCAGTCGATCACAGGGCCCGAACACCGGGGAGCTGTTTTTT
TRBV7-9	TRBJ2-1	many	NA	CASSSSVISYNEQFF	TGTGCCAGCAGCTCTAGCGTGATCTCCTACAATGAGCAGTTCTTC
TRBV11-2	TRBJ2-1	NA	TRBD2	CASSHLAGYYNEQFF	TGTGCCAGCAGCCACCTAGCGGGATACTACAATGAGCAGTTCTTC
TRBV28	TRBJ1-2	once	NA	CASRSGGPNYGYTF	TGTGCCAGCAGGTCGGGGGGTCCAAACTATGGCTACACCTTC
TRBV7-2	TRBJ2-7	NA	TRBD1	CASNFRDRAGYEQYF	TGTGCCAGCAACTTTCGGGACAGGGCTGGATACGAGCAGTACTTC
TRBV12-3/TRBV12-4	TRBJ2-7	NA	TRBD1	CASSRGQVLNYEQYF	TGTGCCAGCAGTAGAGGACAGGTGTTAAACTACGAGCAGTACTTC